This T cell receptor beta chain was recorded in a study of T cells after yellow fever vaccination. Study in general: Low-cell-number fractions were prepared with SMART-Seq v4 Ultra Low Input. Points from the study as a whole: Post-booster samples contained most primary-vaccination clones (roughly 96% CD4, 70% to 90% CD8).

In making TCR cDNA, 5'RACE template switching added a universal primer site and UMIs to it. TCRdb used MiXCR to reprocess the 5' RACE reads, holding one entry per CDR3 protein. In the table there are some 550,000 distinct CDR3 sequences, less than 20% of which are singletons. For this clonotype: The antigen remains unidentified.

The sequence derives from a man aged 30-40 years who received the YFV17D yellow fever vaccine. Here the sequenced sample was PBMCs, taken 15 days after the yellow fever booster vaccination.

CDR3 amino acids: CASSSYSGSLGEQYF. CDR3 bases: TGTGCCAGCAGCAGTTATAGCGGGAGTTTGGGCGAGCAGTACTTC. The rearrangement joins TRBV7-9 to TRBJ2-7, with TRBD2 matching 9 bases. Trimming at V came to 5 bases and at J to 6 bases, leaving 11 bases not matched to a gene. Germline V lookup: CDR1 SEHNR, CDR2 FQNEAQ (reference sequence). This CDR3 has 15 residues.